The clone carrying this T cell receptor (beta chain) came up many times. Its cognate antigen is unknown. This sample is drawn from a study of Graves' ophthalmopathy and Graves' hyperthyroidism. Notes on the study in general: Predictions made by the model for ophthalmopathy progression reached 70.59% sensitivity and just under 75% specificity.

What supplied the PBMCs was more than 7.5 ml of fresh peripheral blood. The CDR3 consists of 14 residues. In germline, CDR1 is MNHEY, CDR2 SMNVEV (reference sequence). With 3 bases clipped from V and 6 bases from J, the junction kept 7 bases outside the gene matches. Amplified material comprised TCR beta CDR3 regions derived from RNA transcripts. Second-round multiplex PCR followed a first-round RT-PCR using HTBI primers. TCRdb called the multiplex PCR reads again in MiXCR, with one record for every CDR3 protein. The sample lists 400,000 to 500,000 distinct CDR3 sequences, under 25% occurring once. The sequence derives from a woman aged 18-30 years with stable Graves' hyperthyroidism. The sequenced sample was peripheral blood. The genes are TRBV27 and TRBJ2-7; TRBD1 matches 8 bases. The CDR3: CASSFNDRGSEQYF. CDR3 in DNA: TGTGCCAGCAGTTTTAACGACAGGGGATCCGAGCAGTACTTC.